Each of the 6 T cell receptor beta chains below was sequenced from the same sample in a study of control samples from healthy donors and cancer patients. Assay: immunoSEQ multiplex PCR; the TCRdb copy retains only in-frame clones and omits some. Here the sample spans roughly 20,000 clones, around four fifths being singletons. The sample taken for sequencing was PBMCs. The source is a woman in her 70s with lung cancer.

This clone was counted a few times. The chain combines TRBV9 with TRBJ1-5; possibly TRBD1 for D (6 bases). The CDR3 totals 15 residues. CDR1 is SGDLS, CDR2 YYNGEE, per germline. Trimming took off 3 bases at V and 5 bases at J, with 15 bases between the two ends. The CDR3 here is CASSANWGGDQPQHF. Here the CDR3 DNA reads TGTGCCAGCAGCGCTAATTGGGGGGGCGATCAGCCCCAGCATTTT.

The CDR3 reads CASRQTGGAGGYTF. DNA for the CDR3: TGTGCCAGCAGACAGACAGGGGGCGCGGGTGGCTACACCTTC. J is TRBJ1-2 and V is TRBV3-1 (or the pseudogene TRBV3-2); 10 nucleotides match TRBD1. The length of the CDR3 is 14 residues. V shed 6 bases, J shed 7 bases, and the junction held 8 bases outside the gene matches. Germline V CDR1 and CDR2: LGHDT, YNNKEL (reference sequence).

J is TRBJ1-1 and V is TRBV4-3, with D possibly matching TRBD1 (5 bases). The length of the CDR3 is 15 residues. Germline lookup yields CDR1 LGHNA and CDR2 YSLEER. V was clipped by 0 bases and J by 1 base, with 9 bases between them. The CDR3 loop reads CASSQEVGRNTEAFF. The CDR3 DNA is TGCGCCAGCAGCCAAGAGGTGGGGCGGAACACTGAAGCTTTCTTT.

CDR3 residues: CASSVGPREGSEQYF. CDR3 bases: TGTGCCAGCAGCGTTGGGCCGCGGGAGGGCTCCGAGCAGTACTTC. V gene TRBV9 combines with J gene TRBJ2-7, with 9 bases fitting TRBD2. This CDR3 spans 15 amino acids. Germline V gene data show CDR1 as SGDLS and CDR2 as YYNGEE. The V gene end was trimmed by 2 bases and the J gene end by 6 bases; junction bases not matched to a gene: 9.

The genes are TRBV30 and TRBJ1-1; D is uncertain. V gave up 0 bases and J gave up 7 bases, with 6 bases separating them. The V gene's germline CDR1 is GTSNPN and CDR2 SVGIG (reference sequence). There are 11 residues in the CDR3. The CDR3 loop is CAWSVMGEAFF. The CDR3, as DNA: TGTGCCTGGAGTGTTATGGGTGAAGCTTTCTTT.

This chain joins TRBV7-9 and TRBJ2-1; no clear D gene. This CDR3 has 11 amino acids. Germline values: CDR1 SEHNR, CDR2 FQNEAQ (reference sequence). The V end lost 5 bases, the J end lost 11 bases, and 10 bases lay between the germline ends. The CDR3 DNA reads TGTGCCAGCAGCCCGAACCTTAAGCAGTTCTTC. Its translation: CASSPNLKQFF.